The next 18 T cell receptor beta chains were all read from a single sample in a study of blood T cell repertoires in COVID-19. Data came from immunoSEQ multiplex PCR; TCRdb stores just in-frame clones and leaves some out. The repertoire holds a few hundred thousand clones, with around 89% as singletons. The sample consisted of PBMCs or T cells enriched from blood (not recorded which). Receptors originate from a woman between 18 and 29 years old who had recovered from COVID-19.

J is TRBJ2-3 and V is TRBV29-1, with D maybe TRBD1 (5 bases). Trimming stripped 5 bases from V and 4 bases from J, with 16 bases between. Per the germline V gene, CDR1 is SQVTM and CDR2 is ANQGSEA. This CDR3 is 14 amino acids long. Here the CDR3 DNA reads TGCAGCGTTTGGACACCCCACCGTCCAGATACGCAGTATTTT. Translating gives CSVWTPHRPDTQYF.

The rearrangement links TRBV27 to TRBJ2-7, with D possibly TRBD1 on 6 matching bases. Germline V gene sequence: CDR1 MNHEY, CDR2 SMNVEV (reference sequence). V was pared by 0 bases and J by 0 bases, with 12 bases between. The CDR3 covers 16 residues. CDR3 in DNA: TGTGCCAGCAGTTTATCGGGGCAGGGGCCCTCCTACGAGCAGTACTTC. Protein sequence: CASSLSGQGPSYEQYF.

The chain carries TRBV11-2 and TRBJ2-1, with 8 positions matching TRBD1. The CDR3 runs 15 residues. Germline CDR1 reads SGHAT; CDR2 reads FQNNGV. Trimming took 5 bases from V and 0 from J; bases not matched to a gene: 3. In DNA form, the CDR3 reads TGTGCCAGCAGCCTGGACAGGGCCTCCTACAATGAGCAGTTCTTC. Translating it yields CASSLDRASYNEQFF.

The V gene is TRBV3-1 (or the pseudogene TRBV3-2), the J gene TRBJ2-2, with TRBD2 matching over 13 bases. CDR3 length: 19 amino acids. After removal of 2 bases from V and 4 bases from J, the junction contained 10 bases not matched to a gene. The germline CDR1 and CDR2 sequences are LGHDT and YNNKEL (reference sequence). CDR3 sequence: CASSQIPGTSGVRTGELFF. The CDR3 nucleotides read TGTGCCAGCAGCCAAATCCCCGGGACTAGCGGGGTTCGCACCGGGGAGCTGTTTTTT.

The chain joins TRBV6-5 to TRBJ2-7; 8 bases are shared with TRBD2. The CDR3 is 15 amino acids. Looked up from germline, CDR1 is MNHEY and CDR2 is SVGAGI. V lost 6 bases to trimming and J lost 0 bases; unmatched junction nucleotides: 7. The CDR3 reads CASSKAGASSYEQYF. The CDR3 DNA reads TGTGCCAGCAGCAAAGCGGGGGCGAGCTCCTACGAGCAGTACTTC.

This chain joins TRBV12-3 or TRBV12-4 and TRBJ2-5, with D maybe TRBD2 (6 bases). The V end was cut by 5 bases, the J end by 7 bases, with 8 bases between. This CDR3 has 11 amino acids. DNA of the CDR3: TGTGCCAGCAGTAAGCGGGCGACCCAGTACTTC. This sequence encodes CASSKRATQYF.

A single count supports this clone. The CDR3 DNA is TGCAGCGTTGTAACTTCGTACACTGAAGCTTTCTTT. Translation: CSVVTSYTEAFF. This rearrangement joins TRBV29-1 to TRBJ1-1; D not certain. V lost 4 bases and J 3 bases, leaving 9 bases between the germline ends. The CDR3 sequence is 12 residues long. Germline lookup yields CDR1 SQVTM and CDR2 ANQGSEA.

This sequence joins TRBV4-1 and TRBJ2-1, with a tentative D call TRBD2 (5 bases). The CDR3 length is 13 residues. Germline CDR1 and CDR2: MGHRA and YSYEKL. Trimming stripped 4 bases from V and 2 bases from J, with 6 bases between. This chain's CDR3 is CASSRGAYNEQFF. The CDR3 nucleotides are TGCGCCAGCAGCCGGGGAGCCTACAATGAGCAGTTCTTC.

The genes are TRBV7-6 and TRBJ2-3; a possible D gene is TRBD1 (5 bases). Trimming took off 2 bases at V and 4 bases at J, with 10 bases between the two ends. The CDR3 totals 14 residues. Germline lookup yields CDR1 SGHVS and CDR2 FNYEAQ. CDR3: CASSLKGPADTQYF. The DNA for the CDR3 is TGTGCCAGCAGCTTAAAGGGGCCCGCAGATACGCAGTATTTT.

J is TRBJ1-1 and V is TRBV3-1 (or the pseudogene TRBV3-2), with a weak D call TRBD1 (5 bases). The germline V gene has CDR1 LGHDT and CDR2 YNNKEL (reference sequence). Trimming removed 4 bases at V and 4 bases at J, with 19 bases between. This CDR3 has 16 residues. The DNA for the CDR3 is TGTGCCAGCAGCCGCCTTGTGGGGGGATGGAGCACTGAAGCTTTCTTT. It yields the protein CASSRLVGGWSTEAFF.

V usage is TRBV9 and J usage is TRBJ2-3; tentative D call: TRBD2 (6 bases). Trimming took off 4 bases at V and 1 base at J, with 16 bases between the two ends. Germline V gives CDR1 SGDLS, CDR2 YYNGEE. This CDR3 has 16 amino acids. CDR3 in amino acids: CASSSAAGGGTDTQYF. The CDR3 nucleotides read TGTGCCAGCAGCTCGGCTGCCGGGGGAGGCACAGATACGCAGTATTTT.

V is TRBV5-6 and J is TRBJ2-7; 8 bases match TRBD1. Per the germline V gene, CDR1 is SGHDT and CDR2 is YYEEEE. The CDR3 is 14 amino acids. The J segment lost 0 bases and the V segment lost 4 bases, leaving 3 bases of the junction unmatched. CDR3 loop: CASSRTGISYEQYF. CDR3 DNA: TGTGCCAGCAGCCGGACAGGGATCTCCTACGAGCAGTACTTC.

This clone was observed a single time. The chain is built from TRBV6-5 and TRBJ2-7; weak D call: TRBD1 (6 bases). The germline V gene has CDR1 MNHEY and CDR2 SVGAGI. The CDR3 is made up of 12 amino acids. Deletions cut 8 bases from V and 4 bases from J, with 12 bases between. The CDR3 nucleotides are TGTGCCAGCGGATTCAGGGGTTACGAGCAGTACTTC. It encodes CASGFRGYEQYF.

The CDR3 is CASSRPGGGVRAEAFF. Written as DNA, the CDR3 is TGTGCCAGCAGCCGCCCCGGTGGAGGGGTTAGGGCTGAAGCTTTCTTT. The V call is TRBV25-1, the J call TRBJ1-1; D perhaps matches TRBD1 (5 bases). V was cut by 6 bases and J by 6 bases, with 23 bases left in between. The CDR3 runs 16 residues. CDR1 MGHDK and CDR2 SYGVNS come from the germline V gene.

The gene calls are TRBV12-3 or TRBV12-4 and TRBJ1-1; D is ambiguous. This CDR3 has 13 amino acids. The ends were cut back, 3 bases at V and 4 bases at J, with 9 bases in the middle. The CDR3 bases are TGTGCCAGCAGTTTTGGCCTGATCACTGAAGCTTTCTTT. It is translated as CASSFGLITEAFF.

The CDR3 loop is CASSGQVISGANVLTF. The CDR3 nucleotides read TGTGCCAGCAGCGGACAGGTTATCTCTGGGGCCAACGTCCTGACTTTC. V and J are TRBV28 and TRBJ2-6; 7 bases fit TRBD1. The CDR3 has 16 residues. Germline CDR1 MDHEN, CDR2 SYDVKM. After removal of 6 bases from V and 0 bases from J, the junction contained 5 bases not matched to a gene.

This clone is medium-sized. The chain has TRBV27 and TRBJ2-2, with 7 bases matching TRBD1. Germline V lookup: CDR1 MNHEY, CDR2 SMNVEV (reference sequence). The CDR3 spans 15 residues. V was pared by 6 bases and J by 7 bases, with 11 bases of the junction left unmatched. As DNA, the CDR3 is TGTGCCAGCAGCCTCACGACAGGGTCGGGCGGGGAGCTGTTTTTT. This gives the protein CASSLTTGSGGELFF.

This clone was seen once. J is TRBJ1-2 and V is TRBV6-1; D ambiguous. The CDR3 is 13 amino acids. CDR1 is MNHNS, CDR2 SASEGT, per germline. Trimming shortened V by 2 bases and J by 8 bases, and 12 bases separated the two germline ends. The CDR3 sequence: CASSEFREGGYTF. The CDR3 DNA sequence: TGTGCCAGCAGTGAATTCCGGGAGGGAGGCTACACCTTC.